This passage covers 15 T cell receptor beta chains from one sample sequenced in a study of blood T cells in healthy people across ages. It was with a sample-barcoded 5' primer and a J-beta primer mix that a second PCR of roughly 6 to 12 cycles was run. TCRdb reanalysed the 5' RACE reads using MiXCR and keeps one entry per CDR3 protein. The table records approximately 770,000 distinct CDR3 sequences, over 45% of them present only once. The specimen sequenced was blood. All receptors come from a man aged 25-45 years in good health.

J is TRBJ2-7 and V is TRBV9; 10 bases are a match to TRBD2. The trim removed 3 bases at V and 6 bases at J, leaving 6 bases unmatched. The CDR3 sequence is 14 residues long. CDR1 and CDR2 from the germline V gene are SGDLS and YYNGEE. The CDR3 loop reads CASSAGTSASEQYF. In nucleotides, the CDR3 is TGTGCCAGCAGCGCCGGGACTAGCGCCTCCGAGCAGTACTTC.

This rearrangement joins TRBV11-2 to TRBJ2-1; D is perhaps TRBD2 (5 bases). Germline CDR1 reads SGHAT; CDR2 reads FQNNGV. The V end lost 5 bases, the J end lost 5 bases, and 13 bases lay between the germline ends. There are 14 residues in the CDR3. This chain's CDR3 is CASSVGNRNNEQFF. CDR3 in DNA: TGTGCCAGCAGCGTCGGGAACAGAAACAATGAGCAGTTCTTC.

This clonotype turned up a few times. The chain combines TRBV20-1 with TRBJ2-4; D unclear. V was shortened by 3 bases and J by 0 bases, with 9 bases between the two germline ends. The CDR3 is 14 amino acids. In germline, CDR1 is DFQATT, CDR2 SNEGSKA (reference sequence). Here the CDR3 DNA reads TGCAGTGCTAGGAGGCAGCTAGCCAAAAACATTCAGTACTTC. Translation: CSARRQLAKNIQYF.

The chain carries TRBV5-1 and TRBJ2-5; 11 positions match TRBD2. The germline gives CDR1 SGHRS, CDR2 YFSETQ. CDR3 size: 16 residues. Trimming removed 8 bases from V and 0 bases from J; junction bases left unmatched: 9. For the CDR3, the DNA is TGCGCCAGTACACCGGGACTAGCGGAGAACCAAGAGACCCAGTACTTC. This gives the protein CASTPGLAENQETQYF.

This clonotype was detected a few times. V is TRBV29-1 and J is TRBJ2-7; 11 bases map to TRBD1. Germline CDR1 and CDR2: SQVTM and ANQGSEA. After removal of 6 bases from V and 5 bases from J, the junction contained 9 bases not matched to a gene. The CDR3 totals 14 residues. CDR3 region: CSVRGQGALNEQYF. CDR3 DNA sequence: TGCAGCGTCCGCGGACAGGGGGCCTTAAACGAGCAGTACTTC.

In regard to this clonotype: The conserved closing phenylalanine or tryptophan is absent in this CDR3, likely reflecting a read error. The J gene is TRBJ2-3, the V gene TRBV12-3 or TRBV12-4, with D possibly matching TRBD1 (5 bases). This CDR3 has 14 amino acids. The V and J ends lost 3 bases and 5 bases respectively, with 12 bases between them. This CDR3 reads CASSFRVVGDTQYS. The CDR3 nucleotides read TGTGCCAGCAGTTTCAGGGTGGTCGGAGATACGCAGTATTCT.

This clonotype was seen more than once but under ten times. V usage is TRBV10-3 and J usage is TRBJ2-7; D might be TRBD2 (5 bases). CDR3 length equals 14 residues. Germline assignment: CDR1 ENHRY and CDR2 SYGVKD. Between the trimmed V and J ends, which lost 0 bases and 3 bases, there was a span of 9 bases. The CDR3 sequence is CAISESRVGYEQYF. CDR3 nucleotide sequence: TGTGCCATCAGTGAGTCGAGGGTCGGCTACGAGCAGTACTTC.

The rearrangement joins TRBV27 to TRBJ2-7, with 9 bases lining up with TRBD2. The CDR3 is made up of 18 amino acids. Germline trimming cut 0 bases from V and 3 bases from J; bases unmatched to any gene: 12. Germline V gene data show CDR1 as MNHEY and CDR2 as SMNVEV (reference sequence). The chain's CDR3 is CASSLSVGLAGINYEQYF. The CDR3 region has the DNA TGTGCCAGCAGTTTATCGGTCGGCCTAGCGGGAATAAACTACGAGCAGTACTTC.

V gene TRBV6-5 combines with J gene TRBJ2-4; 12 bases map to TRBD1. The DNA end is more similar to TRBJ2-7, so the J call may be wrong. This CDR3 contains 16 residues. The germline V gene encodes CDR1 MNHEY and CDR2 SVGAGI. CDR3 loop: CASSSPGQGAPYEQYF. CDR3 sequence (DNA): TGTGCCAGCAGCTCTCCGGGACAGGGGGCCCCCTACGAGCAGTACTTC.

The rearrangement uses TRBV4-1 and TRBJ1-2, with D unclear. The CDR3 extends over 15 amino acids. The germline gives CDR1 MGHRA, CDR2 YSYEKL. Between the trimmed V and J ends, which lost 3 bases and 3 bases, there was a span of 14 bases. CDR3 in amino acids: CASSHSDGEYYGYTF. In DNA, the CDR3 is TGCGCCAGCAGCCACTCGGACGGGGAATACTATGGCTACACCTTC.

The chain couples TRBV10-3 to TRBJ2-7; no clear D. Germline CDR1 is ENHRY and CDR2 is SYGVKD. This CDR3 has 14 amino acids. The V gene lost 2 bases and the J gene lost 0 bases, with 8 bases spanning the gap. CDR3 in DNA: TGTGCCATCAGTGAGACCAGTAGCTCCTACGAGCAGTACTTC. It codes for CAISETSSSYEQYF.

The gene calls are TRBV2 and TRBJ1-1; D is possibly TRBD1 (6 bases). The CDR3 runs to 14 residues. Germline values: CDR1 SNHLY, CDR2 FYNNEI. Trimming shortened V by 2 bases and J by 1 base, and 8 bases separated the two germline ends. The CDR3 region is CASSERGANTEAFF. The CDR3 DNA follows: TGTGCCAGCAGTGAAAGGGGGGCGAACACTGAAGCTTTCTTT.

V is TRBV27 and J is TRBJ1-1, with D tentatively TRBD1 (5 bases). CDR3 length: 13 amino acids. Trimming removed 4 bases from V and 5 bases from J, with 11 bases in between. CDR1 and CDR2 (germline): MNHEY, SMNVEV (reference sequence). In DNA form, the CDR3 reads TGTGCCAGCAGTTCAGGGTTAGGGACTGAAGCTTTCTTT. Translating it yields CASSSGLGTEAFF.

The chain joins TRBV3-1 to TRBJ2-7; D is uncertain. This CDR3 comprises 14 residues. Germline V CDR1 and CDR2: LGHDT, YNNKEL (reference sequence). Deletions cut 3 bases from V and 3 bases from J, with 12 bases between. The CDR3: CASSQGLAFYEQYF. The CDR3 DNA follows: TGTGCCAGCAGCCAGGGTTTGGCCTTCTACGAGCAGTACTTC.

The gene calls are TRBV7-8 and TRBJ1-2; D uncertain. The CDR3 spans 15 residues. The V gene lost 0 bases and the J gene lost 3 bases, with 11 bases spanning the gap. Germline V gives CDR1 SGHVS, CDR2 FQNEAQ. The CDR3 DNA reads as TGTGCCAGCAGCTTAGCCTTTGGCACCCACTATGGCTACACCTTC. The encoded protein is CASSLAFGTHYGYTF.